What follows is one T cell receptor beta chain and its context. V dropped 7 bases and J dropped 6 bases, with 15 bases sitting between them. The CDR3 sequence is 12 residues long. In germline, CDR1 is SQVTM, CDR2 ANQGSEA. Only in-frame clones appear in the TCRdb table, and some are missing; sequencing was by immunoSEQ multiplex PCR. The sample yields some 300,000 clones, around 88% seen once. The data stem from a study of blood T cell repertoires in COVID-19. Study overall: Samples taken during acute and convalescent COVID-19 were collected in the United States, Italy and Spain. T cells, B-cell-depleted T cells, or PBMCs supplied cDNA or gDNA.

The receptor was isolated from a woman in her seventies with COVID-19, enrolled during active disease. The sequenced sample consisted of peripheral blood. This rearrangement joins TRBV29-1 to TRBJ1-2; D is perhaps TRBD1 (5 bases). The CDR3 DNA reads TGCAGCGCCGGGGACTTTTTTAATGGCTACACCTTC. It encodes CSAGDFFNGYTF.